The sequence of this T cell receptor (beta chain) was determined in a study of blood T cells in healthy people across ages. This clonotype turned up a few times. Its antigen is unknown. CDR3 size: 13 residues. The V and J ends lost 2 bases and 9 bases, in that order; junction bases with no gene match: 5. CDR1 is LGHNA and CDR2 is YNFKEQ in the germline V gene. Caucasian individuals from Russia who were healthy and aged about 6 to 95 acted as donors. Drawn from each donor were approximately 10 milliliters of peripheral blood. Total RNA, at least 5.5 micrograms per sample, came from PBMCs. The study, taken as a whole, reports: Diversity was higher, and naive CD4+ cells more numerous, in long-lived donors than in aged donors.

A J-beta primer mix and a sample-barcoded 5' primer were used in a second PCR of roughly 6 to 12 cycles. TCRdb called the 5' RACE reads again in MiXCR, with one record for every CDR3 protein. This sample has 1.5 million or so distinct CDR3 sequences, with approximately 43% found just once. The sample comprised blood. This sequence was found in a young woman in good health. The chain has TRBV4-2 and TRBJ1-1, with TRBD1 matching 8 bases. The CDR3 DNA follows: TGTGCCAGCAGCCAAAACGGACAGGGCCAAGCTTTCTTT. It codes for CASSQNGQGQAFF.